The source of this T cell receptor (beta chain) is a study of cytomegalovirus exposure and HLA in healthy donors. Germline V gene lookup returns CDR1 MGHRA and CDR2 YSYEKL. Trimming stripped 1 base from V and 3 bases from J, with 10 bases between. The CDR3 extends over 14 amino acids. General study points: With high specificity and sensitivity, the classifier reportedly diagnosed cytomegalovirus status. Roughly even sequencing depth across donors was the assumption behind the presence/absence analyses.

Primers included in the PCR were 60 Vbeta and 13 Jbeta primers. The assay was immunoSEQ multiplex PCR, and TCRdb's table has in-frame clones only and misses some. The data contain approximately 150,000 clones, 65% to 85% of them singletons. Notes on this clone: What it binds is unknown.

Material: PBMCs. The genes are TRBV4-1 and TRBJ2-7, with D tentatively TRBD2 (6 bases). The origin of this receptor is a middle-aged woman in good health and CMV-seropositive. CDR3 nucleotides: TGCGCCAGCAGCCAAGGGGTGGGACTCTACGAGCAGTACTTC. Translating gives CASSQGVGLYEQYF.